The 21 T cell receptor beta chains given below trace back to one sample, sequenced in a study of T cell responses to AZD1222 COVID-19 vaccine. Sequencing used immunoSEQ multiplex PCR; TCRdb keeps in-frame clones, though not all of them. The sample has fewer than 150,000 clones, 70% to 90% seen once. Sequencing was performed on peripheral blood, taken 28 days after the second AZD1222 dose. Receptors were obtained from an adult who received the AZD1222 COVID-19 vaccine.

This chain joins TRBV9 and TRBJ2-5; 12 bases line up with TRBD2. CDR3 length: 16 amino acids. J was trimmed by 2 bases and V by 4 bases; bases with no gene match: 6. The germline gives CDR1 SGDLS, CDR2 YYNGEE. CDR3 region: CASSTGLAGRQETQYF. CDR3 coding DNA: TGTGCCAGCAGCACTGGACTAGCGGGGAGGCAAGAGACCCAGTACTTC. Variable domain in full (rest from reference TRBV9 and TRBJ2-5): DSGVTQTPKHLITATGQRVTLRCSPRSGDLSVYWYQQSLDQGLQFLIQYYNGEERAKGNILERFSAQQFPDLHSELNLSSLELGDSALYFCASSTGLAGRQETQYFGPGTRLLVL.

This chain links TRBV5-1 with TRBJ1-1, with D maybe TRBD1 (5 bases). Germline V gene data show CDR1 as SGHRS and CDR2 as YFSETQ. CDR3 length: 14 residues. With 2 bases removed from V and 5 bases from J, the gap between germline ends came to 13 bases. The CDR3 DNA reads TGCGCCAGCAGCTTAACGGGGGATGGGACTGAAGCTTTCTTT. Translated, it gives CASSLTGDGTEAFF. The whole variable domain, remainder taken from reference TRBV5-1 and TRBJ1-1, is KAGVTQTPRYLIKTRGQQVTLSCSPISGHRSVSWYQQTPGQGLQFLFEYFSETQRNKGNFPGRFSGRQFSNSRSEMNVSTLELGDSALYLCASSLTGDGTEAFFGQGTRLTVV.

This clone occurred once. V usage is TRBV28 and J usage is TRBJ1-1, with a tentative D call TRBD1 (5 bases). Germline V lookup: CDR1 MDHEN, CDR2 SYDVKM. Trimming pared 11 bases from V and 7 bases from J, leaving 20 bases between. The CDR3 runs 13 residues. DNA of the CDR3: TGTGCCGTCAACCCCGGGACGTGGAGTGAAGCTTTCTTT. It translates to CAVNPGTWSEAFF.

CDR3: CASGDGYEQYF. CDR3 in DNA: TGTGCCAGTGGGGACGGTTACGAGCAGTACTTC. The chain joins TRBV19 to TRBJ2-7; D may be TRBD1 or TRBD2 (5 bases each). This CDR3 spans 11 amino acids. Trimming took off 8 bases at V and 4 bases at J, with 9 bases between the two ends. The germline gives CDR1 LNHDA, CDR2 SQIVND (reference sequence).

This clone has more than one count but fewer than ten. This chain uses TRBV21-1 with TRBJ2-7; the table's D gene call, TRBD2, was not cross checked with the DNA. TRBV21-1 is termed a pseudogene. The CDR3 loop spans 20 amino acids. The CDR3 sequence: CASSKVEAFREGRGDYEQYF. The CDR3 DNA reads TGTGCCAGCAGCAAAGTAGAGGCTTTCAGAGAGGGGAGGGGGGATTACGAGCAGTACTTC.

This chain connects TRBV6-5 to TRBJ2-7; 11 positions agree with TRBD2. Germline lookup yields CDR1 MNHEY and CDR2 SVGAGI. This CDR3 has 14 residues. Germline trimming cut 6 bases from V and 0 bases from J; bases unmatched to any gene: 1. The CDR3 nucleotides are TGTGCCAGCAGCGGGACTAGCGGCTCCTACGAGCAGTACTTC. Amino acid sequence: CASSGTSGSYEQYF.

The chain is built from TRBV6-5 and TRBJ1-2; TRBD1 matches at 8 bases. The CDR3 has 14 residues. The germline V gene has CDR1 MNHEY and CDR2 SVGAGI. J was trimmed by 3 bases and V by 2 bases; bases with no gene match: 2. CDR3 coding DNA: TGTGCCAGCAGTTACGGACAGGGATACTATGGCTACACCTTC. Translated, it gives CASSYGQGYYGYTF.

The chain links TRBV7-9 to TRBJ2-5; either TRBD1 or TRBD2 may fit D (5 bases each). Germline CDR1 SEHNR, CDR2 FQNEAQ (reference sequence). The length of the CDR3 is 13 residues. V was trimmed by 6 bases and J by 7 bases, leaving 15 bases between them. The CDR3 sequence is CASSPGTVGTQYF. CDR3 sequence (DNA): TGTGCCAGCAGTCCCGGGACGGTGGGGACCCAGTACTTC.

The DNA of the CDR3 is TGCGCCAGCAGCATAGGACAGGGGAAAGAGACCCAGTACTTC. Protein: CASSIGQGKETQYF. The rearrangement uses TRBV5-1 and TRBJ2-5; 9 nucleotides align to TRBD1. The CDR3 contains 14 residues. The J segment lost 3 bases and the V segment lost 4 bases, leaving 4 bases of the junction unmatched. In germline, CDR1 is SGHRS, CDR2 YFSETQ.

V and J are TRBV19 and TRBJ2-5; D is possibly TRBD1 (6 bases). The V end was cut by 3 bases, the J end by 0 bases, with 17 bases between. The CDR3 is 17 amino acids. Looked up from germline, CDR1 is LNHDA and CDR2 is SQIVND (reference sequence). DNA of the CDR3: TGTGCCAGTAGTATCGATACAGTCAGGGGTAACCAAGAGACCCAGTACTTC. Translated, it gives CASSIDTVRGNQETQYF.

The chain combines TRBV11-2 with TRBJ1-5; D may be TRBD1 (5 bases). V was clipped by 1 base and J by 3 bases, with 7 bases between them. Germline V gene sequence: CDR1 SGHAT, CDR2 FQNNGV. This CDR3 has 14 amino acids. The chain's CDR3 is CASSLGGNNQPQHF. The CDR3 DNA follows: TGTGCCAGCAGCTTAGGGGGGAACAATCAGCCCCAGCATTTT.

The chain's CDR3 is CATPRLAGGSYQETQYF. CDR3 bases: TGTGCCACACCGAGACTAGCGGGGGGTTCGTACCAAGAGACCCAGTACTTC. The chain joins TRBV24-1 to TRBJ2-5; 13 bases match TRBD2. Germline V gene lookup returns CDR1 KGHDR and CDR2 SFDVKD. Germline trimming cut 10 bases from V and 0 bases from J; bases unmatched to any gene: 10. This CDR3 region has 17 residues.

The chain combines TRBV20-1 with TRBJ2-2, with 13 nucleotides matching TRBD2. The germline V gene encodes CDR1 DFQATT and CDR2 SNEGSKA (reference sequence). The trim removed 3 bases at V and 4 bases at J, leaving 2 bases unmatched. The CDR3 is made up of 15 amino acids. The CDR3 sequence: CSASRLAGGTGELFF. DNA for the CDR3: TGCAGTGCTAGTCGACTAGCGGGGGGCACCGGGGAGCTGTTTTTT.

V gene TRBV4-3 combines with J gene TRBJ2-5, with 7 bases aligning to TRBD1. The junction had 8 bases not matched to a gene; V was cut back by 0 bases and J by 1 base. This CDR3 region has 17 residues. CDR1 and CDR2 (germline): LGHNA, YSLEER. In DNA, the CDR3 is TGCGCCAGCAGCCAAGAAGTAGGGGGCATCACCCAAGAGACCCAGTACTTC. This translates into CASSQEVGGITQETQYF.

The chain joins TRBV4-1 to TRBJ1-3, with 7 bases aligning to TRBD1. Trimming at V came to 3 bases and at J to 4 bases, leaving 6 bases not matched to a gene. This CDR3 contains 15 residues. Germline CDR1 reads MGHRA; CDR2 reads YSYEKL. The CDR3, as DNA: TGCGCCAGCAGCCAGCAACAGGGGACGGGAAACACCATATATTTT. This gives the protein CASSQQQGTGNTIYF.

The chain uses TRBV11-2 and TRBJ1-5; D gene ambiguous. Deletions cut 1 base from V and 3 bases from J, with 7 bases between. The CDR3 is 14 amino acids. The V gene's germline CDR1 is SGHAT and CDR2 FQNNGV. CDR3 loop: CASSLGALNQPQHF. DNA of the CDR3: TGTGCCAGCAGCTTAGGGGCCCTCAATCAGCCCCAGCATTTT. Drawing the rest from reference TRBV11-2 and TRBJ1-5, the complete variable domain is EAGVAQSPRYKIIEKRQSVAFWCNPISGHATLYWYQQILGQGPKLLIQFQNNGVVDDSQLPKDRFSAERLKGVDSTLKIQPAKLEDSAVYLCASSLGALNQPQHFGDGTRLSIL.

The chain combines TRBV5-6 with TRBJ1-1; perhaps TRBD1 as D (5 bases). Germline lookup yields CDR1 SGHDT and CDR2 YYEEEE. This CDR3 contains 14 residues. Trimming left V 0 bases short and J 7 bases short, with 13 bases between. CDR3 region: CASSLEMGDLEAFF. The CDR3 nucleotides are TGTGCCAGCAGCTTGGAAATGGGGGACCTTGAAGCTTTCTTT.

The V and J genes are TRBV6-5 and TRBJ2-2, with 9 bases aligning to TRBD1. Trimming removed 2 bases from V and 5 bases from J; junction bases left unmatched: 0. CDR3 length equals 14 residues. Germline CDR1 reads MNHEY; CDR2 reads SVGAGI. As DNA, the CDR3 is TGTGCCAGCAGTTACGACAGGGGGACCGGGGAGCTGTTTTTT. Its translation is CASSYDRGTGELFF.

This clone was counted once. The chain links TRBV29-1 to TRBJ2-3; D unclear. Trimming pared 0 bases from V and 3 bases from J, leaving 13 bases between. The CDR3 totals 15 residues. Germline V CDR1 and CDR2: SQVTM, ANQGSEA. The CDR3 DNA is TGCAGCGTTGAAGATTGGGCGTTCGGGACAGATACGCAGTATTTT. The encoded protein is CSVEDWAFGTDTQYF.

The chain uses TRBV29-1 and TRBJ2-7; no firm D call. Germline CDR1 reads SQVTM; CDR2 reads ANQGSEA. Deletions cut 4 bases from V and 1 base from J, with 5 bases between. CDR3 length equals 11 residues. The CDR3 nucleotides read TGCAGCGTTGCTTCATCCTACGAGCAGTACTTC. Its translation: CSVASSYEQYF.

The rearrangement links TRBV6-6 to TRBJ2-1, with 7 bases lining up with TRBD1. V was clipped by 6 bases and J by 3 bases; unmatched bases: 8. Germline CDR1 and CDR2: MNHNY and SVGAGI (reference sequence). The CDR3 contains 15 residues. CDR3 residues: CASRANDRVYNEQFF. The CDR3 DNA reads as TGTGCCAGCAGGGCCAACGACAGGGTCTACAATGAGCAGTTCTTC.